These T cell receptor beta chains were read from a single sample in a study of T-cell memory formation after mild COVID-19. Each CDR3 protein gets one entry after TCRdb re-called the 5' RACE reads with MiXCR. The table shows roughly 600,000 distinct CDR3 sequences, with about a sixth occurring only once. The sequenced sample was PBMCs or a T cell subset sorted from them (not recorded which). The receptors were sampled from an adult woman who had mild COVID-19 (a few samples of this study predate the infection). Cell type and time point are not known. Each CDR3 is given without its conserved first and last residue.

V	J	CDR3
TRBV5-6	TRBJ1-5	ASSSRDRESNQPQH
TRBV3-1	TRBJ1-2	ASSPVSIGGYGYT
TRBV11-2	TRBJ1-2	ASSFPPGREKGSSGYT
TRBV28	TRBJ2-3	ASSLRGTRDTQY
TRBV13	TRBJ2-7	ASTYHSSYEQY
TRBV7-8	TRBJ2-7	ATGRAYEQY
TRBV6-1	TRBJ2-2	ASKLGGQRGTGELF
TRBV2	TRBJ2-7	ASSLTSEQY
TRBV5-1	TRBJ2-7	ASSPNWGPYEQY
TRBV3-1	TRBJ2-3	ASSQDTADTQY
TRBV20-1	TRBJ2-1	SARQAGGGRNEQF
TRBV5-1	TRBJ2-7	ASSPPQGRDEQY
TRBV28	TRBJ2-1	ASSQINRDYMFDEQF
TRBV30	TRBJ1-5	AWARGAGQPQH
TRBV5-6	TRBJ2-7	ASSLRTSGSKYEQY
TRBV2	TRBJ2-3	ASSEGSVGETDTQY
TRBV12-3/TRBV12-4	TRBJ2-2	ASGLAAHTGELF
TRBV20-1	TRBJ1-6	SASPGYHNSPLH
TRBV6-5	TRBJ2-2	ASSYSRPTGELF
TRBV11-3	TRBJ2-7	ASRSPGLAYEQY
TRBV12-3/TRBV12-4	TRBJ2-3	ASTHLRSRTDTQY
TRBV4-3	TRBJ2-7	ASSQDVGTGTYEQY
TRBV7-2	TRBJ1-2	ASSSSGTVNYGYT
TRBV29-1	TRBJ2-7	SVEVREATYEQY
TRBV5-1	TRBJ1-1	ASSALQGDTEAF
TRBV5-1	TRBJ2-2	ASSPQTGGRTGELF
TRBV24-1	TRBJ2-1	ATSDFGVGNEQF
TRBV5-1	TRBJ2-7	ASSRRGPGYEQY
TRBV29-1	TRBJ1-1	SVQGDPRGAF
TRBV14	TRBJ1-1	ASSLRFPGSAF
TRBV30	TRBJ2-7	AWSWGLAVSYEQY
TRBV6-6	TRBJ1-1	ASSYTTGGKIEAF
TRBV2	TRBJ2-1	ASSERREASYNEQF
TRBV5-1	TRBJ2-2	ASNGGNTGELF
TRBV5-5	TRBJ1-2	ASSLIQGISYGYT
TRBV29-1	TRBJ2-1	SVLGLAVTYNEQF
TRBV24-1	TRBJ1-1	ATRNSGGTEAF
TRBV6-5	TRBJ1-1	ASSWEMNTEAF
TRBV4-3	TRBJ2-1	ASSQEGLAGQSSYNEQF
TRBV9	TRBJ2-1	ASSVAGETYNEQF